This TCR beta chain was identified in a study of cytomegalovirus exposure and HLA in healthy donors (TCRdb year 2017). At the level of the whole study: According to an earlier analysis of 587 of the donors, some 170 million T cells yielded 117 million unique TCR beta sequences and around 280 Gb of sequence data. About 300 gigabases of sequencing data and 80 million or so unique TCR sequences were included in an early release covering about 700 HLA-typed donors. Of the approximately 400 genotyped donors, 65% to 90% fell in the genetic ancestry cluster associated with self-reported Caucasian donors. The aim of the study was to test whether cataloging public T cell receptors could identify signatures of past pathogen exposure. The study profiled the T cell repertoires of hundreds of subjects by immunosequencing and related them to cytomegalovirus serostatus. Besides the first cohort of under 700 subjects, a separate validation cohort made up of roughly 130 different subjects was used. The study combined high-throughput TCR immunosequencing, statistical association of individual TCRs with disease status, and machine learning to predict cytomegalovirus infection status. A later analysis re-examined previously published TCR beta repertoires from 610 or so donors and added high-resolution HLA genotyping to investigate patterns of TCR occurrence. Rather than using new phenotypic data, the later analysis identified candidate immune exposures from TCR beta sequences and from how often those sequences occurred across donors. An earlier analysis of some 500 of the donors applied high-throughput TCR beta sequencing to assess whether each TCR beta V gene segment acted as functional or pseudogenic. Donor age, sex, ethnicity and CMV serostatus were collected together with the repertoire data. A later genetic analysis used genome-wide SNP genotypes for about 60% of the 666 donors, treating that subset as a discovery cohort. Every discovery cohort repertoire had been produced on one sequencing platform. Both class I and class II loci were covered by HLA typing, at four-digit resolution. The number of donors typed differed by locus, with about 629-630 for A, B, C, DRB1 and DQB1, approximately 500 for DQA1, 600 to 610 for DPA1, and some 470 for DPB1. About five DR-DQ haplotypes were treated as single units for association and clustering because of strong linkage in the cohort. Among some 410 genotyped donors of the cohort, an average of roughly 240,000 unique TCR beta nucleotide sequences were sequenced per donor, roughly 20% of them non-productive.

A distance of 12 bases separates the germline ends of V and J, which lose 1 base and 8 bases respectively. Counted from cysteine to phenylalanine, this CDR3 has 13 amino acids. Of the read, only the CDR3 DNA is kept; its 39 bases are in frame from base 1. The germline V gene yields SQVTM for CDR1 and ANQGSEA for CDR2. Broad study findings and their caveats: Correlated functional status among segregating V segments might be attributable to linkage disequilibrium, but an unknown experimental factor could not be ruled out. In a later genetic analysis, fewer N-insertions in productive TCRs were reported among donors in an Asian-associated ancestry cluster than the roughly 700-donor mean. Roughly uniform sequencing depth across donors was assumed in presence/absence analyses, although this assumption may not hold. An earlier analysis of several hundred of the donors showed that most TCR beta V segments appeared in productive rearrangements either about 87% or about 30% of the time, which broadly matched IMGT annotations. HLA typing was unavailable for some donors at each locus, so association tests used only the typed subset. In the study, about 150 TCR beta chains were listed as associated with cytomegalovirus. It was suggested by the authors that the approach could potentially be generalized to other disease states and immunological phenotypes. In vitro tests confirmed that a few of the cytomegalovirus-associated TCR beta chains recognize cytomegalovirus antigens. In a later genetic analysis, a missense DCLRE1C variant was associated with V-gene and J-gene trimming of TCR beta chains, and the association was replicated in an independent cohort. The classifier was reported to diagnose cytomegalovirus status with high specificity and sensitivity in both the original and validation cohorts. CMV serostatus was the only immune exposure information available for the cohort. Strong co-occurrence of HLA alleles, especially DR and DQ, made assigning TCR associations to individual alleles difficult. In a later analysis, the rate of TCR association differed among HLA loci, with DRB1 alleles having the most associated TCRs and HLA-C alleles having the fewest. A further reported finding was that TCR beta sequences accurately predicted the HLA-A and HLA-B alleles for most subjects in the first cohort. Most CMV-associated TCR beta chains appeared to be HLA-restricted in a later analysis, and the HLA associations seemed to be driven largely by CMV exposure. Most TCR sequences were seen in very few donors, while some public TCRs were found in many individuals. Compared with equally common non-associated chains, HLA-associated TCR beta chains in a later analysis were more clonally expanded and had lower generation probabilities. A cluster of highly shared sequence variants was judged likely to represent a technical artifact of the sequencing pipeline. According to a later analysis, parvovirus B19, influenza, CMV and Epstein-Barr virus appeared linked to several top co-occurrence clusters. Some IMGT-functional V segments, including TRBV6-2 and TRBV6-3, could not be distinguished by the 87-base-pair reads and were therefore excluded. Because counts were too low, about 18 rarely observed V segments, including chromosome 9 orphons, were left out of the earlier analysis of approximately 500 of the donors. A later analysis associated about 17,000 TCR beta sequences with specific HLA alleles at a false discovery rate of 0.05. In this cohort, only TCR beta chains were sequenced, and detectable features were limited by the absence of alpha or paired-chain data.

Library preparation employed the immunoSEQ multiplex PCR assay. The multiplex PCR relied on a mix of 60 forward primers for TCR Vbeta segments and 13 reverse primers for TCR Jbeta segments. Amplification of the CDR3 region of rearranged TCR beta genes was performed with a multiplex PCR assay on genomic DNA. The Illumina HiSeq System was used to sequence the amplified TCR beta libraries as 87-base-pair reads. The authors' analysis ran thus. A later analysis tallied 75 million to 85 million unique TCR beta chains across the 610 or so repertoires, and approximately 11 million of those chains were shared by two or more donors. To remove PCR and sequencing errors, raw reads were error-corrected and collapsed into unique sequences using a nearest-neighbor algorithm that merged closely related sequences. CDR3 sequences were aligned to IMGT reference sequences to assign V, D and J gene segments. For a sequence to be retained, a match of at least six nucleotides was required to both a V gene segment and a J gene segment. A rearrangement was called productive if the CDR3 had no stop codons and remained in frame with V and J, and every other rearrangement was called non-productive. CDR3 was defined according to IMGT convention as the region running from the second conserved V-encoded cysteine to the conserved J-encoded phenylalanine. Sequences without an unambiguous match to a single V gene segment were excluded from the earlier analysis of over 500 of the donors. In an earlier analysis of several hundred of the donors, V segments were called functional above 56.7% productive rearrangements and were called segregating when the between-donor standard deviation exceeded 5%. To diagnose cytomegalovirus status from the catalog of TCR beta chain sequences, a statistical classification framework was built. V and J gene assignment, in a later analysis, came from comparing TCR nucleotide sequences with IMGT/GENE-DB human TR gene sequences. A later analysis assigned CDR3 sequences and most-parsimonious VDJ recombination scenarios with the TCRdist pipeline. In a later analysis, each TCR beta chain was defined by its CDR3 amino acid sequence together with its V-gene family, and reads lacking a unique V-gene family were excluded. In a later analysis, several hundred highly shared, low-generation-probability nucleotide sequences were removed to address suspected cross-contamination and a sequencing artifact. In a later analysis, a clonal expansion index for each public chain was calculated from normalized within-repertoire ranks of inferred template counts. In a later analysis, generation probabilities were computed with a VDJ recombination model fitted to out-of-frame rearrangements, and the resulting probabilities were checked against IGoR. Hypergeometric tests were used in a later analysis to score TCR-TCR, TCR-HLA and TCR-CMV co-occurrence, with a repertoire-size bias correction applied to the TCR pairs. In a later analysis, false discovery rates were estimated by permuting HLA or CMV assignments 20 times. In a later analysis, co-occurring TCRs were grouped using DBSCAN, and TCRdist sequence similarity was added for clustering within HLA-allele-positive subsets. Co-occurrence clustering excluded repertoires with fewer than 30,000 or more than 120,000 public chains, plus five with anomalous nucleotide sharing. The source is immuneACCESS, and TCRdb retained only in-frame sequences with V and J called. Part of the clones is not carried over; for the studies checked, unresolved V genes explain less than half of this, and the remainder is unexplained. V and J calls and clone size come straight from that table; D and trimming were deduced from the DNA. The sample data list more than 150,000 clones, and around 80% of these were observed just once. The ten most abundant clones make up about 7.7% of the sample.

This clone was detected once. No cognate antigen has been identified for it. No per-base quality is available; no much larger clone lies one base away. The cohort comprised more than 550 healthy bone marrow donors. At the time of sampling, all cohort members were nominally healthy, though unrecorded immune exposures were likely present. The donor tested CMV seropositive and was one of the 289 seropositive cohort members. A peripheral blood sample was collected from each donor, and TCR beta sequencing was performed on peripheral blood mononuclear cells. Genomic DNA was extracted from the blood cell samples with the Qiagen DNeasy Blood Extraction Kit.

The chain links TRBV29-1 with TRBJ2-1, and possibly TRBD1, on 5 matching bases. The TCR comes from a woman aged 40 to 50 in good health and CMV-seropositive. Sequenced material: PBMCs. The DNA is TGCAGCGTTGAAGGGGGCGAGTGGGATGAGCAGTTCTTC. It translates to CSVEGGEWDEQFF.